The clone carrying this T cell receptor (beta chain) appeared many times. Its matching antigen is unknown. This sample stems from a study of T cell repertoires in cytomegalovirus infection. Study findings and constraints: There were HLA-C-restricted CMV-specific TCR beta clonotypes dominating the ex vivo response.

Trimming pared 6 bases from V and 2 bases from J, leaving 14 bases between. The CDR3 consists of 14 residues. CDR1 is MNHNS and CDR2 is SASEGT in the germline V gene. Using its own MiXCR run on the reads, TCRdb lists one record per CDR3 protein. The sample lists over 250,000 distinct CDR3 sequences; about a quarter were seen once. Material: PBMCs. The chain couples TRBV6-1 to TRBJ2-7, with a possible D match to TRBD1 (5 bases). The source of this sequence is a human donor in good health (CMV status not recorded). Some clones in this sample may be carry-over from other donors' samples. CDR3 loop: CASRATASTYEQYF. The CDR3 DNA is TGTGCCAGCAGGGCGACAGCCTCAACCTACGAGCAGTACTTC.